This T cell receptor (beta chain) was captured in a study of CD8 T cells in Susac syndrome. Random hexamers were used to reverse transcribe the RNA input (about 0.5 to 1 ug). Multiplex PCR with immunoSEQ amplified the TCR beta CDR3 across 54 Vbeta and 13 Jbeta. MiXCR was run by TCRdb on the immunoSEQ multiplex PCR reads, yielding one entry per CDR3 protein. The sample records about 440,000 distinct CDR3 sequences, 85% to 90% being singletons. Through negative isolation, CD4+ and CD8+ T cells were obtained, while TEMRA cells were enriched using FACS. Whole-study findings and limits: Only a relatively small number of individuals were included in the TCR sequencing and HLA analysis.

Points on this clonotype: As yet, its antigen is unknown.

The material sequenced was CD8+ T cells from PBMCs. This receptor was identified in a human donor with multiple sclerosis.

In DNA form, the CDR3 reads TGCAGTGCGAAAACAGGGAACTATGGCTACACCTTC. Translated: CSAKTGNYGYTF. The genes are TRBV20-1 and TRBJ1-2; D is perhaps TRBD1 (6 bases). The CDR3 is 12 amino acids. V lost 6 bases, J lost 2 bases, and 10 bases lay in between. Germline CDR1 DFQATT, CDR2 SNEGSKA (reference sequence).